Sequencing of this T cell receptor beta chain was carried out in a study of shared clonotypes between healthy human individuals. General observations from the study: Among non-shared clonotypes, generation probabilities were lower than among those shared by all four donors. It was anticipated that sequencing depth would influence how many clonotypes donors shared.

V was clipped by 0 bases and J by 6 bases, with 14 bases between them. The CDR3 is made up of 15 amino acids. The germline V gene encodes CDR1 LGHNA and CDR2 YSLEER. Remarks on this clone: Its matching antigen is unknown.

The assay used deep level. The data were produced by immunoSEQ multiplex PCR, yet TCRdb's version contains in-frame clones alone and is incomplete. The sample has over 800,000 clones; 80% to 95% are singletons. CD45RO-negative, CCR7-positively selected cells formed the naive CD8 fraction, excluding terminally differentiated effector memory CD45RA+ cells. Sequencing was performed on naive CD8+ T cells sorted from blood. This sequence originates from a man in his thirties or forties in good health. This chain links TRBV4-3 with TRBJ1-1, with D uncertain. CDR3 loop: CASSQDRAVLSEAFF. In DNA form, the CDR3 reads TGCGCCAGCAGCCAAGATAGGGCTGTCTTATCTGAAGCTTTCTTT.